Following are 30 T cell receptor beta chains from one sample sequenced in a study of cytomegalovirus exposure and HLA in healthy donors (dated by TCRdb to about 2017). Preparation of the library involved the immunoSEQ multiplex PCR assay. TCRdb holds this immuneACCESS table with in-frame rearrangements only. Some clones are missing; in checked studies, unresolved V genes explain under half, and the rest has no known cause. The sample records 230,000 or so clones, about 86% of which are singletons. The ten top clones hold over 2.5% of the sample. Sequenced input: PBMCs. Receptor source: a woman aged 18-29 years in good health and CMV-seronegative.

The V and J genes are TRBV27 and TRBJ2-2; TRBD2 might be the D (5 bases). Trimming removed 3 bases from V and 4 bases from J, with 9 bases in between. In germline, CDR1 is MNHEY, CDR2 SMNVEV (reference sequence). The CDR3 spans 14 residues. CDR3 sequence reads: CASSLSGLTGELFF. In DNA form, the CDR3 reads TGTGCCAGCAGTTTGTCAGGACTCACCGGGGAGCTGTTTTTT.

The rearrangement links TRBV4-1 to TRBJ1-3; D possibly corresponds to TRBD1 (6 bases). Trimming removed 4 bases from V and 4 bases from J, with 17 bases in between. The CDR3 has 16 residues. CDR1 and CDR2 from the germline V gene are MGHRA and YSYEKL. CDR3 coding DNA: TGCGCCAGCAGCCCCTCGCTGGGGGCCCTCGGAAACACCATATATTTT. Translating gives CASSPSLGALGNTIYF.

The count of this clone is one. The V gene is TRBV5-4, the J gene TRBJ2-1; 7 bases are a match to TRBD1. The CDR3 consists of 14 residues. The germline CDR1 and CDR2 sequences are SGHNT and YYREEE (reference sequence). Germline trimming cut 0 bases from V and 3 bases from J; bases unmatched to any gene: 0. For the CDR3, the DNA is TGTGCCAGCAGCTTGGACAGGGGCTACAATGAGCAGTTCTTC. Amino acids: CASSLDRGYNEQFF. Together with reference TRBV5-4 and TRBJ2-1, the CDR3 gives the full variable domain: ETGVTQSPTHLIKTRGQQVTLRCSSQSGHNTVSWYQQALGQGPQFIFQYYREEENGRGNFPPRFSGLQFPNYSSELNVNALELDDSALYLCASSLDRGYNEQFFGPGTRLTVL.

The chain recombines TRBV2 with TRBJ1-2, with D possibly being TRBD1 (5 bases). The CDR3 sequence is 13 residues long. Germline V gene data show CDR1 as SNHLY and CDR2 as FYNNEI. Trimming cost V 7 bases and J 7 bases, with 16 bases left between them. This CDR3 is CASKQVHLGGYTF. The CDR3 region has the DNA TGTGCCAGCAAACAGGTACATCTGGGTGGCTACACCTTC. Supplemented by reference TRBV2 and TRBJ1-2, the full variable domain reads EPEVTQTPSHQVTQMGQEVILRCVPISNHLYFYWYRQILGQKVEFLVSFYNNEISEKSEIFDDQFSVERPDGSNFTLKIRSTKLEDSAMYFCASKQVHLGGYTFGSGTRLTVV.

The V call is TRBV5-8, the J call TRBJ2-1, with 14 bases fitting TRBD2. With 5 bases clipped from V and 9 bases from J, the junction kept 13 bases outside the gene matches. Germline CDR1 reads SGHTS; CDR2 reads YDEGEE. The CDR3 loop spans 17 amino acids. Here the CDR3 reads CASSSLPGLAGVGEQFF. DNA of the CDR3: TGTGCCAGCAGTTCTTTACCGGGACTAGCGGGAGTGGGTGAGCAGTTCTTC.

This clone was detected once. The V call is TRBV7-2, the J call TRBJ1-2; TRBD1 might be the D (6 bases). This CDR3 comprises 17 residues. The germline V and J ends were trimmed by 0 bases and 5 bases, with 19 bases remaining between them. Germline V CDR1 and CDR2: SGHTA, FQGNSA. CDR3 residues: CASSLARSDRLTYGYTF. The CDR3 DNA is TGTGCCAGCAGCTTAGCACGGTCGGACAGACTCACGTATGGCTACACCTTC. Filled out from reference TRBV7-2 and TRBJ1-2, the complete variable domain reads GAGVSQSPSNKVTEKGKDVELRCDPISGHTALYWYRQSLGQGLEFLIYFQGNSAPDKSGLPSDRFSAERTGGSVSTLTIQRTQQEDSAVYLCASSLARSDRLTYGYTFGSGTRLTVV.

The chain links TRBV6-5 to TRBJ1-3; no clear D. The V and J ends lost 5 bases and 0 bases respectively, with 11 bases between them. This CDR3 comprises 15 residues. Germline lookup yields CDR1 MNHEY and CDR2 SVGAGI. CDR3 sequence: CASSPTSDSGNTIYF. CDR3 sequence (DNA): TGTGCCAGCAGTCCCACCTCAGACTCTGGAAACACCATATATTTT.

This chain links TRBV4-1 with TRBJ2-7, with 8 nucleotides matching TRBD2. The J segment lost 1 base and the V segment lost 0 bases, leaving 8 bases of the junction unmatched. Per germline, CDR1 MGHRA and CDR2 YSYEKL. There are 17 residues in the CDR3. CDR3 coding DNA: TGCGCCAGCAGCCAAGATCTTGGGGCTAGCGGGTCCTACGAGCAGTACTTC. Protein product: CASSQDLGASGSYEQYF.

This sequence joins TRBV28 and TRBJ2-7; TRBD1 matches 8 bases. The length of the CDR3 is 14 residues. Germline loops: CDR1 MDHEN, CDR2 SYDVKM. V trimming: 5 bases; J trimming: 2 bases; junction bases outside the gene matches: 5. The CDR3 spells CASSPTGGPYEQYF. The DNA for the CDR3 is TGTGCCAGCAGTCCAACAGGGGGTCCCTACGAGCAGTACTTC.

The rearrangement links TRBV28 to TRBJ1-5, with D perhaps TRBD1 (5 bases). The V and J ends lost 8 bases and 2 bases respectively, with 10 bases between them. This CDR3 has 13 residues. Germline CDR1 MDHEN, CDR2 SYDVKM. CDR3 sequence (DNA): TGTGCCAGCGACAGACGCCGCAATCAGCCCCAGCATTTT. Translation gives CASDRRRNQPQHF.

The chain joins TRBV28 to TRBJ1-4, with a possible D match to TRBD1 (5 bases). V was clipped by 8 bases and J by 6 bases, with 10 bases between them. The CDR3 consists of 12 residues. Per the germline V gene, CDR1 is MDHEN and CDR2 is SYDVKM. CDR3 in DNA: TGTGCCAGCGGTTCAGGGTATGAAAAACTGTTTTTT. Protein: CASGSGYEKLFF. Looking up the rest from reference TRBV28 and TRBJ1-4 gives the full variable domain: DVKVTQSSRYLVKRTGEKVFLECVQDMDHENMFWYRQDPGLGLRLIYFSYDVKMKEKGDIPEGYSVSREKKERFSLILESASTNQTSMYLCASGSGYEKLFFGSGTQLSVL.

CDR3 in DNA: TGCGCCAGTCGGACTAGCGGGGCTTACGAGCAGTACTTC. This encodes CASRTSGAYEQYF. This chain joins TRBV5-1 and TRBJ2-7; 12 bases line up with TRBD2. Trimming cost V 8 bases and J 4 bases; bases outside gene matches: 4. The germline CDR1 and CDR2 sequences are SGHRS and YFSETQ. CDR3 length: 13 amino acids.

The V gene is TRBV30, the J gene TRBJ2-5, with TRBD1 matching over 10 bases. This CDR3 has 16 amino acids. Germline CDR1 and CDR2: GTSNPN and SVGIG (reference sequence). V lost 3 bases, J lost 0 bases, and 7 bases stayed unmatched. The CDR3 DNA sequence: TGTGCCTGGAGGAGGGCGGACAGGGGGTACCAAGAGACCCAGTACTTC. Residues: CAWRRADRGYQETQYF.

This sequence joins TRBV5-6 and TRBJ2-3, with unresolved D. The germline V gene has CDR1 SGHDT and CDR2 YYEEEE. The V end was cut by 1 base, the J end by 0 bases, with 15 bases between. The CDR3 totals 17 residues. CDR3 region: CASSLRGLLTSTDTQYF. Here the CDR3 DNA reads TGTGCCAGCAGCTTGCGCGGTCTTCTCACTAGCACAGATACGCAGTATTTT. Full variable domain (remainder filled in from reference TRBV5-6 and TRBJ2-3): DAGVTQSPTHLIKTRGQQVTLRCSPKSGHDTVSWYQQALGQGPQFIFQYYEEEERQRGNFPDRFSGHQFPNYSSELNVNALLLGDSALYLCASSLRGLLTSTDTQYFGPGTRLTVL.

In its sample, this clone was seen a few times. V gene TRBV7-3 combines with J gene TRBJ2-1, with D possibly being TRBD2 (6 bases). The CDR3 has 16 residues. V was clipped by 1 base and J by 7 bases, with 17 bases between them. Germline CDR1 reads SGHTA; CDR2 reads FQGTGA. For the CDR3, the DNA is TGTGCCAGCAGCTTAAATCCAGCCGGGAGCGCGAATGAGCAGTTCTTC. Residues: CASSLNPAGSANEQFF.

J is TRBJ1-2 and V is TRBV28; no clear D. The V end lost 8 bases, the J end lost 8 bases, and 18 bases lay between the germline ends. CDR3 size: 13 residues. Germline CDR1 MDHEN, CDR2 SYDVKM. CDR3 bases: TGTGCCAGCGGTTCCAAGAGGGTATTCGGCTACACCTTC. Its translation: CASGSKRVFGYTF.

The J gene is TRBJ2-7, the V gene TRBV28; D call uncertain. The CDR3 contains 14 residues. CDR1 is MDHEN, CDR2 SYDVKM, per germline. Trimming stripped 8 bases from V and 3 bases from J, with 17 bases between. DNA for the CDR3: TGTGCCAGCGTCCGGTCCTCCCTTAACTACGAGCAGTACTTC. Translated, it gives CASVRSSLNYEQYF. The full variable domain, completed using reference TRBV28 and TRBJ2-7, is DVKVTQSSRYLVKRTGEKVFLECVQDMDHENMFWYRQDPGLGLRLIYFSYDVKMKEKGDIPEGYSVSREKKERFSLILESASTNQTSMYLCASVRSSLNYEQYFGPGTRLTVT.

The genes are TRBV27 and TRBJ2-7, with 7 bases aligning to TRBD1. The ends lost 5 bases at V and 4 bases at J; junction bases unmatched: 2. The CDR3 length is 12 residues. Germline V lookup: CDR1 MNHEY, CDR2 SMNVEV (reference sequence). CDR3 in DNA: TGTGCCAGCAGTCCGACAGGGTACGAGCAGTACTTC. It is translated as CASSPTGYEQYF.

V is TRBV6-1 and J is TRBJ2-4, with D possibly TRBD1 on 6 matching bases. Looked up from germline, CDR1 is MNHNS and CDR2 is SASEGT. Trimming left V 0 bases short and J 1 base short, with 7 bases between. This CDR3 has 15 residues. The CDR3 spells CASSEADRAKNIQYF. CDR3 bases: TGTGCCAGCAGTGAAGCCGACAGGGCCAAAAACATTCAGTACTTC.

The V and J genes are TRBV27 and TRBJ2-3, with 10 bases matching TRBD2. From germline, CDR1 is MNHEY and CDR2 SMNVEV (reference sequence). V was clipped by 5 bases and J by 2 bases; unmatched bases: 4. The CDR3 sequence is 15 residues long. This CDR3 reads CASSTSGTPTDTQYF. CDR3 coding DNA: TGTGCCAGCAGTACTAGCGGGACCCCCACAGATACGCAGTATTTT.

This rearrangement joins TRBV5-1 to TRBJ2-1; 7 bases are a match to TRBD2. Germline values: CDR1 SGHRS, CDR2 YFSETQ. V was pared by 6 bases and J by 6 bases, with 15 bases of the junction left unmatched. The CDR3 sequence is 16 residues long. CDR3 DNA: TGCGCCAGCACACTCGAAAGCGGGACGTTCGTCAATGAGCAGTTCTTC. It yields the protein CASTLESGTFVNEQFF.

The rearrangement joins TRBV11-2 to TRBJ2-7, with unresolved D. V shed 4 bases and J shed 6 bases, with 10 bases lying between them. Looked up from germline, CDR1 is SGHAT and CDR2 is FQNNGV. The CDR3 spans 12 residues. This CDR3 reads CASSSSFSEQYF. CDR3 nucleotide sequence: TGTGCCAGCAGCTCCTCATTCAGCGAGCAGTACTTC. Filled out from reference TRBV11-2 and TRBJ2-7, the complete variable domain reads EAGVAQSPRYKIIEKRQSVAFWCNPISGHATLYWYQQILGQGPKLLIQFQNNGVVDDSQLPKDRFSAERLKGVDSTLKIQPAKLEDSAVYLCASSSSFSEQYFGPGTRLTVT.

The chain carries TRBV19 and TRBJ1-1; 11 positions agree with TRBD1. CDR3 size: 15 residues. V lost 6 bases to trimming and J lost 1 base; unmatched junction nucleotides: 4. Germline V gives CDR1 LNHDA, CDR2 SQIVND (reference sequence). This CDR3 reads CASRLGQGANTEAFF. The CDR3 region has the DNA TGTGCCAGTAGGCTTGGACAGGGGGCGAACACTGAAGCTTTCTTT.

The V gene is TRBV30, the J gene TRBJ2-1; possibly TRBD2 for D (5 bases). Trimming removed 1 base at V and 10 bases at J, with 11 bases between. The CDR3 loop spans 12 amino acids. Germline V gene lookup returns CDR1 GTSNPN and CDR2 SVGIG (reference sequence). CDR3 in amino acids: CAWSALGIEQFF. Written as DNA, the CDR3 is TGTGCCTGGAGTGCCCTCGGGATAGAGCAGTTCTTC.

The gene calls are TRBV5-1 and TRBJ2-1; tentative D call: TRBD2 (5 bases). V gave up 0 bases and J gave up 0 bases, with 13 bases separating them. Germline CDR1 is SGHRS and CDR2 is YFSETQ. CDR3 length: 17 amino acids. This CDR3 is CASSLGKRQSSYNEQFF. As DNA, the CDR3 is TGCGCCAGCAGCTTGGGGAAGCGGCAGAGCTCCTACAATGAGCAGTTCTTC.

The J gene is TRBJ2-3, the V gene TRBV6-1; no clear D. Germline V CDR1 and CDR2: MNHNS, SASEGT. V lost 6 bases and J lost 0, with 13 bases in between. The CDR3 contains 15 residues. The CDR3 sequence: CASSAGFTSTDTQYF. The CDR3 DNA reads TGTGCCAGCAGCGCAGGCTTCACTAGCACAGATACGCAGTATTTT.

Only one count was recorded for this clone. V gene TRBV7-6 combines with J gene TRBJ2-7; 7 nucleotides line up with TRBD2. Germline loops: CDR1 SGHVS, CDR2 FNYEAQ. The CDR3 spans 15 residues. V shed 2 bases and J 3 bases; nucleotides not matched to a gene: 7. CDR3 sequence (DNA): TGTGCCAGCAGCTTACAACCGACTAGCCTCTACGAGCAGTACTTC. This gives the protein CASSLQPTSLYEQYF. The entire variable domain, with the rest obtained from reference TRBV7-6 and TRBJ2-7, is as follows: GAGVSQSPRYKVTKRGQDVALRCDPISGHVSLYWYRQALGQGPEFLTYFNYEAQQDKSGLPNDRFSAERPEGSISTLTIQRTEQRDSAMYRCASSLQPTSLYEQYFGPGTRLTVT.

J is TRBJ2-2 and V is TRBV28, with D perhaps TRBD2 (7 bases). Germline CDR1 MDHEN, CDR2 SYDVKM. The CDR3 runs 14 residues. Deletions cut 4 bases from V and 7 bases from J, with 13 bases between. In nucleotides, the CDR3 is TGTGCCAGCAGTTGGGGGGGCGGAGGCGGGGAGCTGTTTTTT. Translating it yields CASSWGGGGGELFF.

The rearrangement uses TRBV28 and TRBJ2-3, with TRBD1 matching over 10 bases. The CDR3 spans 15 residues. The V gene's germline CDR1 is MDHEN and CDR2 SYDVKM. With 5 bases clipped from V and 6 bases from J, the junction kept 8 bases outside the gene matches. The CDR3 is CASSPAGTGDDTQYF. The DNA for the CDR3 is TGTGCCAGCAGTCCCGCCGGGACAGGGGATGATACGCAGTATTTT.

The chain combines TRBV11-2 with TRBJ2-5; 7 bases align to TRBD1. CDR1 and CDR2 from the germline V gene are SGHAT and FQNNGV. The CDR3 consists of 15 residues. V shed 3 bases and J 5 bases; nucleotides not matched to a gene: 9. The chain's CDR3 is CASSFSTGLEETQYF. The CDR3 region has the DNA TGTGCCAGCAGCTTCTCGACAGGGTTAGAGGAGACCCAGTACTTC.